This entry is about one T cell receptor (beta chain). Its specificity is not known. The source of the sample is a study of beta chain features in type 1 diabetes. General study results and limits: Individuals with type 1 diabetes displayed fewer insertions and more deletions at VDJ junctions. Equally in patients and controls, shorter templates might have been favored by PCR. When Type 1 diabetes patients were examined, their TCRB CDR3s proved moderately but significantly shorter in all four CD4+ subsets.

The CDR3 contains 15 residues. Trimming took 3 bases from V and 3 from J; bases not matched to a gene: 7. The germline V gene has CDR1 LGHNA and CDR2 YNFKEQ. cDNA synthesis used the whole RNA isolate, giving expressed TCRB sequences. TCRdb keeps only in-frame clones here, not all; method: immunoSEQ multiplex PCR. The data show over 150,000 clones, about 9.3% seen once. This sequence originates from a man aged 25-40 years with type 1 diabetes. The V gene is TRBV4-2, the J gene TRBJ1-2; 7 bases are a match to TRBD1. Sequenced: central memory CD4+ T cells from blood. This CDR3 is CASSHSTGTYYGYTF. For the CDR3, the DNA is TGTGCCAGCAGCCACTCGACAGGGACATACTATGGCTACACCTTC.